The clone carrying this T cell receptor beta chain was recorded at least ten times. The antigen is undetermined. Amplification of TCR alpha and beta CDR3 regions from RNA used iRepertoire nested multiplex PCR. Tissue mRNA or PBMC total RNA, roughly 100-400 ng, went into one-step reverse transcription and amplification. Each CDR3 protein gets one entry after TCRdb re-called the multiplex PCR reads with MiXCR. Counted here are roughly 200,000 distinct CDR3 sequences, under 55% occurring once; the ten biggest clones make up 4% to 6.5%. These data originate in a study of glioma-infiltrating T cells. Study-level findings and limits: Gliomas, especially low-grade, showed above-expected tissue-blood divergence; non-neoplastic patients showed below. Tissue and blood shared very few CDR3 sequences.

The clonotype comes from a human donor with low-grade glioma or glioblastoma, undergoing nonglioma brain surgery, or in good health (not recorded which). Sequenced: glioma tissue, nonneoplastic brain tissue, or PBMCs (not recorded which).

Here the CDR3 reads CASSFWGTSGNTDTQYF. For the CDR3, the DNA is TGTGCCAGCAGTTTTTGGGGGACTAGCGGGAACACAGATACGCAGTATTTT. The J gene is TRBJ2-3, the V gene TRBV27; TRBD2 aligns across 13 bases. There are 17 residues in the CDR3. Germline V gene lookup returns CDR1 MNHEY and CDR2 SMNVEV (reference sequence). The V segment lost 3 bases and the J segment 2 bases; nucleotides outside the gene matches: 5.